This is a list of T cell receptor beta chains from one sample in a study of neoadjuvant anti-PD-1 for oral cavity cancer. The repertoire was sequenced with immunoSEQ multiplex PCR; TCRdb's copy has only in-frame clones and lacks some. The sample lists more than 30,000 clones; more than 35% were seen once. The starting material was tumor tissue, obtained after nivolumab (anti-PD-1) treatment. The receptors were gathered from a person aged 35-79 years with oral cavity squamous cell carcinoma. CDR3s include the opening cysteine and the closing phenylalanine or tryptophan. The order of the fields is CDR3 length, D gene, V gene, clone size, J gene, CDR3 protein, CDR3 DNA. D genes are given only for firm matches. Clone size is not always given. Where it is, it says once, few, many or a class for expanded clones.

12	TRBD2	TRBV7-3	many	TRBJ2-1	CASSLSGGTMFF	TGTGCCAGCAGCTTAAGTGGAGGGACTATGTTCTTC
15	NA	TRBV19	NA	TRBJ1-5	CASKSGAGFNQPQHF	TGTGCCAGTAAGTCCGGGGCAGGTTTCAATCAGCCCCAGCATTTT
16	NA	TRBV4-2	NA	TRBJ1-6	CASSLHPGQTNSPLHF	TGTGCCAGCAGCCTCCACCCCGGACAGACAAATTCACCCCTCCACTTT
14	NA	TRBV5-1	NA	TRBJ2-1	CASSPVGGVGEQFF	TGCGCCAGCAGCCCCGTGGGGGGTGTTGGCGAGCAGTTCTTC
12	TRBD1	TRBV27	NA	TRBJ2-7	CASSFTGGRQYF	TGTGCCAGCAGTTTTACAGGGGGCCGGCAGTACTTC
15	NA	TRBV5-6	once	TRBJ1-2	CASSLVASPNYGYTF	TGTGCCAGCAGCTTGGTTGCGAGTCCTAACTATGGCTACACCTTC
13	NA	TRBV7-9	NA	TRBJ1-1	CASSLKGTTEAFF	TGTGCCAGCAGCTTAAAAGGGACCACTGAAGCTTTCTTT
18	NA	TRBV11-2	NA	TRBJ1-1	CASSPPGGFFAGNTEAFF	TGTGCCAGCAGCCCCCCCGGAGGGTTCTTTGCTGGGAACACTGAAGCTTTCTTT
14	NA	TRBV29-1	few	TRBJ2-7	CSVVPGTLTYEQYF	TGCAGCGTTGTGCCCGGGACATTAACCTACGAGCAGTACTTC
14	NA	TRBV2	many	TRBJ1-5	CATKPGTSNQPQHF	TGTGCCACCAAACCGGGGACTAGCAATCAGCCCCAGCATTTT
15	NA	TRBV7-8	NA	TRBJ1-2	CASSSPRAPESGYTF	TGTGCCAGCAGCTCCCCCCGGGCCCCGGAGAGTGGCTACACCTTC
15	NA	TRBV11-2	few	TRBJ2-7	CASSLDPGFLVEQYF	TGTGCCAGCAGCTTAGATCCGGGGTTTTTAGTCGAGCAGTACTTC
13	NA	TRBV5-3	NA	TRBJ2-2	CARGGTNTGELFF	TGTGCCAGGGGCGGGACGAACACCGGGGAGCTGTTTTTT
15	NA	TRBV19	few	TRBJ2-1	CASSVYSVSYNEQFF	TGTGCCAGTAGTGTCTATAGCGTCTCCTACAATGAGCAGTTCTTC
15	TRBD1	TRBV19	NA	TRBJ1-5	CASKRLGTGNQPQHF	TGTGCCAGTAAACGTCTCGGGACAGGCAATCAGCCCCAGCATTTT
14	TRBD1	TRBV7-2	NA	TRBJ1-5	CASSLGQGREPQHF	TGTGCCAGCAGCCTTGGACAGGGTAGGGAGCCCCAGCATTTT